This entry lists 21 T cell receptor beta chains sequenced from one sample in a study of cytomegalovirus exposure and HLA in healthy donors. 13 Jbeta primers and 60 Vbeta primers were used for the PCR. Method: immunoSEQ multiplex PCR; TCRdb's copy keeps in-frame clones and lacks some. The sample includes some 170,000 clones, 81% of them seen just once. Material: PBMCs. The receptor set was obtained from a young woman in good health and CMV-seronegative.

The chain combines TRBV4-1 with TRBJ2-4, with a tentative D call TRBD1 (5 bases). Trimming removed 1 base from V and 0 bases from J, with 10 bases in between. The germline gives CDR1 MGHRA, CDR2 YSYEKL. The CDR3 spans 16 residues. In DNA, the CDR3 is TGCGCCAGCAGCCAAGTCTTACAGGTAGCCAAAAACATTCAGTACTTC. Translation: CASSQVLQVAKNIQYF.

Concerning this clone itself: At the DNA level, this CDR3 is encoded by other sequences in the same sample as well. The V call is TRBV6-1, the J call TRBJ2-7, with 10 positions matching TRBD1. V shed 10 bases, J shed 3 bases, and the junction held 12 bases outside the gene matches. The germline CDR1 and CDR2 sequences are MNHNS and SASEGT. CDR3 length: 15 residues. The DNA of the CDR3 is TGTGCCACCAACTCGCCGGGACAGGGGTTCTACGAGCAGTACTTC. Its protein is CATNSPGQGFYEQYF.

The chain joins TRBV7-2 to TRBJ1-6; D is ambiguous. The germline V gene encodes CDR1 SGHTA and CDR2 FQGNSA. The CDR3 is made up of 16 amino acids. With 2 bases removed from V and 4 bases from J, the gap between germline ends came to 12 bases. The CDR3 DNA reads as TGTGCCAGCAGCTTATGGGCAGACCGATATAATTCACCCCTCCACTTT. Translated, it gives CASSLWADRYNSPLHF. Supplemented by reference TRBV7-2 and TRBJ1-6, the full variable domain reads GAGVSQSPSNKVTEKGKDVELRCDPISGHTALYWYRQSLGQGLEFLIYFQGNSAPDKSGLPSDRFSAERTGGSVSTLTIQRTQQEDSAVYLCASSLWADRYNSPLHFGNGTRLTVT.

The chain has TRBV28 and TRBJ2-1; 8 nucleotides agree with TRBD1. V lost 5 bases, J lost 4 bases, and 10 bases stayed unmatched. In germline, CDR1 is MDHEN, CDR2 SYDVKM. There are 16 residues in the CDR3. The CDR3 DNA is TGTGCCAGCAGTCGACCGACAGGGGTCGCTTACAATGAGCAGTTCTTC. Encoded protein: CASSRPTGVAYNEQFF.

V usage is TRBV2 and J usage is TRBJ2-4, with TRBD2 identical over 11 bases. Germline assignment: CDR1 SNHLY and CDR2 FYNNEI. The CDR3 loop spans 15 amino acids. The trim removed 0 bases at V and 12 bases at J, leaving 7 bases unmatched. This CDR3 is CASSEALAGVYSQYF. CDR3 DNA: TGTGCCAGCAGTGAAGCACTAGCGGGAGTCTACAGTCAGTACTTC. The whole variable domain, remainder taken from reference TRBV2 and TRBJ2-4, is EPEVTQTPSHQVTQMGQEVILRCVPISNHLYFYWYRQILGQKVEFLVSFYNNEISEKSEIFDDQFSVERPDGSNFTLKIRSTKLEDSAMYFCASSEALAGVYSQYFGAGTRLSVL.

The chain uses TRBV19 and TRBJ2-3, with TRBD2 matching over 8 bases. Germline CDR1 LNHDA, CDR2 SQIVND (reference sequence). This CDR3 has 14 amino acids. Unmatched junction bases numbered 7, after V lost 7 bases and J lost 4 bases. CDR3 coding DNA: TGTGCCAGTAACTCATTCGGGAGGGCAGATACGCAGTATTTT. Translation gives CASNSFGRADTQYF.

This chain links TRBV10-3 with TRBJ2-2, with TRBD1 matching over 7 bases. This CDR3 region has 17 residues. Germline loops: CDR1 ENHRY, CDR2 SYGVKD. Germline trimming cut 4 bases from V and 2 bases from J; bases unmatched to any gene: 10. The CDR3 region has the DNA TGTGCCATCAGTGCGTCTAGACAGGGACCTAACACCGGGGAGCTGTTTTTT. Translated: CAISASRQGPNTGELFF.

CDR3 nucleotides: TGTGCCAGCAGTGACCTCCCGCTAGCGGGGGGGCCAGATACGCAGTATTTT. It encodes CASSDLPLAGGPDTQYF. The V call is TRBV6-4, the J call TRBJ2-3, with 12 bases identical to TRBD2. This CDR3 region has 17 residues. The ends lost 2 bases at V and 4 bases at J; junction bases unmatched: 7. Germline V lookup: CDR1 MRHNA, CDR2 SNTAGT.

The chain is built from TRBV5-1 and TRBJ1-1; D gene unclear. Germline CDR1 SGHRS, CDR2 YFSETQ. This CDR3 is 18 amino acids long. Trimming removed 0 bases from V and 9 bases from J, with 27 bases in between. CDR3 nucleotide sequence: TGCGCCAGCAGCTTGGACCCGGGAATCCGGGCCCCCGAGGATAAAGCTTTCTTT. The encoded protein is CASSLDPGIRAPEDKAFF.

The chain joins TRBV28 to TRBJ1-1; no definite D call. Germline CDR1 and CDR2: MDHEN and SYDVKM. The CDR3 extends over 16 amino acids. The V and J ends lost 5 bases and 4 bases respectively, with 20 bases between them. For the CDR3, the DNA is TGTGCCAGCAGTCTAGGCGGGGTACTAGGGTTCACTGAAGCTTTCTTT. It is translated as CASSLGGVLGFTEAFF.

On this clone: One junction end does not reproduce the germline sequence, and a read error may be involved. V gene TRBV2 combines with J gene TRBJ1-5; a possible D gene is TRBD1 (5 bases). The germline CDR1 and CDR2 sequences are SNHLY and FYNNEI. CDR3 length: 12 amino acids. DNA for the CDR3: TGTGCCACCAGTCGGGACTTCCAGCCCCAGCATTTT. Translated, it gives CATSRDFQPQHF.

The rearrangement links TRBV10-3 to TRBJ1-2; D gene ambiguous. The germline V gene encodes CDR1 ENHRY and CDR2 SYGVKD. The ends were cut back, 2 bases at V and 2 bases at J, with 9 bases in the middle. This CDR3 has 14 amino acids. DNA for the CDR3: TGTGCCATCAGTGAGGGGCCGGAAAACTATGGCTACACCTTC. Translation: CAISEGPENYGYTF.

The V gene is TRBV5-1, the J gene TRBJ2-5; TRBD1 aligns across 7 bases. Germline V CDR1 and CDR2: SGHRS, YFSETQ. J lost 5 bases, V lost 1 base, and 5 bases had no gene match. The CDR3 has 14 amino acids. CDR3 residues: CASSLIGGPETQYF. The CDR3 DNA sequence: TGCGCCAGCAGCTTGATAGGGGGCCCGGAGACCCAGTACTTC.

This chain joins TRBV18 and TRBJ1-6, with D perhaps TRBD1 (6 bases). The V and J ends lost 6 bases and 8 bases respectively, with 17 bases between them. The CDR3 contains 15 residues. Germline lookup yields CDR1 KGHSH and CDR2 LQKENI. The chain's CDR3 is CASSRGGGLDSPLHF. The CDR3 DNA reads TGTGCCAGCTCCCGAGGGGGGGGCTTGGATTCACCCCTCCACTTT. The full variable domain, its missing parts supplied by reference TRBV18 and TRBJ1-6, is NAGVMQNPRHLVRRRGQEARLRCSPMKGHSHVYWYRQLPEEGLKFMVYLQKENIIDESGMPKERFSAEFPKEGPSILRIQQVVRGDSAAYFCASSRGGGLDSPLHFGNGTRLTVT.

The CDR3: CASSLPDRAYEQFF. CDR3 coding DNA: TGTGCCAGCAGTTTACCTGACAGGGCCTATGAGCAGTTCTTC. V usage is TRBV28 and J usage is TRBJ2-1; 7 nucleotides agree with TRBD1. CDR3 size: 14 residues. V lost 2 bases and J lost 8; bases outside the gene matches: 6. The germline V gene has CDR1 MDHEN and CDR2 SYDVKM. Full variable domain (remainder filled in from reference TRBV28 and TRBJ2-1): DVKVTQSSRYLVKRTGEKVFLECVQDMDHENMFWYRQDPGLGLRLIYFSYDVKMKEKGDIPEGYSVSREKKERFSLILESASTNQTSMYLCASSLPDRAYEQFFGPGTRLTVL.

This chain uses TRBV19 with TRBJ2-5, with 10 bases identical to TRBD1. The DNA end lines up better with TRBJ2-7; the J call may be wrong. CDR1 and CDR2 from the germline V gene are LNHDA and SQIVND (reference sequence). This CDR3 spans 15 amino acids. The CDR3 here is CASSRTGGGSYEQYF. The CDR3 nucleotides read TGTGCCAGTAGCAGGACAGGGGGTGGCTCCTACGAGCAGTACTTC.

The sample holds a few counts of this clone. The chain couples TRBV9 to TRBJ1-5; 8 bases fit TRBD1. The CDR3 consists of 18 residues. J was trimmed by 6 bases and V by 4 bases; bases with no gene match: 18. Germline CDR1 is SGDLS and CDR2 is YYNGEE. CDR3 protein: CASSPKRGDRGNSQPQHF. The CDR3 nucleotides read TGTGCCAGCAGCCCTAAGAGGGGAGACAGGGGCAATAGTCAGCCCCAGCATTTT.

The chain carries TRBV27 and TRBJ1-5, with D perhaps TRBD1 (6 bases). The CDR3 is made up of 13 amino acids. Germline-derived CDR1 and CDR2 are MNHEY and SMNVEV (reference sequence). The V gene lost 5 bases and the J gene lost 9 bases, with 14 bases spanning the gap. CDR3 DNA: TGTGCCAGCAGTGGGACAATCGACTCGCCCCAGCATTTT. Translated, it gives CASSGTIDSPQHF.

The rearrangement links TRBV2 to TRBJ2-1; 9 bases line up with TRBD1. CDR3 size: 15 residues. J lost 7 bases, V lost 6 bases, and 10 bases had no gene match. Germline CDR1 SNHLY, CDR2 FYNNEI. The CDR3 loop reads CASSPDRGGRNEQFF. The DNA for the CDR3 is TGTGCCAGCAGCCCGGACAGGGGAGGCCGGAATGAGCAGTTCTTC.

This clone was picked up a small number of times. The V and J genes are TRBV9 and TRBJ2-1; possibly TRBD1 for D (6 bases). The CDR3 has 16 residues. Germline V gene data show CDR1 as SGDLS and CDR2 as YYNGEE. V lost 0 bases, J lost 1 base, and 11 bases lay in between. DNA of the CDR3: TGTGCCAGCAGCGTAGAGGACAGTCAATCCTACAATGAGCAGTTCTTC. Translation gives CASSVEDSQSYNEQFF.

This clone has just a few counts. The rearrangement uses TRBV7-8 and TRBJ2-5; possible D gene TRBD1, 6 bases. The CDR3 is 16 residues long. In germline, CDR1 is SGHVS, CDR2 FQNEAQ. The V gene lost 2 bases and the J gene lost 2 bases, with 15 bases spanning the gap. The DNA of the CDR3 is TGTGCCAGCAGCTTAATAGTAAGGACAGTGCAAGAGACCCAGTACTTC. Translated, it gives CASSLIVRTVQETQYF.